This is a list of T cell receptor beta chains from one sample in a study of cytomegalovirus exposure and HLA in healthy donors. Method: immunoSEQ multiplex PCR; TCRdb's copy keeps in-frame clones and lacks some. The sample spans about 170,000 clones; the ten largest clones claim 0.65% to 0.9%. The source material was PBMCs. The receptors come from a woman aged 18-29 years in good health and CMV-seropositive. Each CDR3 is given with its conserved first and last residue. Each record gives: D gene, V gene, J gene, CDR3 protein, CDR3 DNA. The D gene is left open where the match is weak.

TRBD2	TRBV7-9	TRBJ2-1	CASSVPQSGSSSNEQFF	TGTGCCAGCAGCGTCCCTCAAAGCGGGAGCTCCTCCAATGAGCAGTTCTTC
NA	TRBV12-2	TRBJ1-2	CASRPRQNYGYTF	TGTGCAAGTCGCCCTCGACAGAACTATGGCTACACCTTC
TRBD2	TRBV7-9	TRBJ2-5	CASSLSGAGGRETQYF	TGTGCCAGCAGCTTAAGCGGCGCGGGGGGGAGGGAGACCCAGTACTTC
NA	TRBV13	TRBJ2-6	CASREGAPGANVLTF	TGTGCCAGCAGGGAGGGGGCACCTGGGGCCAACGTCCTGACTTTC
NA	TRBV11-3	TRBJ2-3	CASSLGEPIQGRTSTDTQYF	TGTGCCAGCAGCTTAGGGGAGCCAATACAGGGGAGGACTAGCACAGATACGCAGTATTTT
NA	TRBV6-6	TRBJ2-7	CASSLTTGSYEQYF	TGTGCCAGCAGTTTAACCACAGGGTCCTACGAGCAGTACTTC
TRBD1	TRBV27	TRBJ1-1	CASSRDREGYTEAFF	TGTGCCAGCAGTCGGGACAGGGAAGGGTATACTGAAGCTTTCTTT
TRBD1	TRBV6-5	TRBJ1-1	CASSYTQGGSEAFF	TGTGCCAGCAGTTACACACAGGGGGGGTCTGAAGCTTTCTTT
NA	TRBV5-1	TRBJ2-3	CASSPPTGGTDTQYF	TGCGCCAGCAGCCCCCCCACGGGAGGCACAGATACGCAGTATTTT
NA	TRBV7-9	TRBJ2-3	CASSILAPIRDTQYF	TGTGCCAGCAGCATTCTAGCTCCGATTAGAGATACGCAGTATTTT
TRBD2	TRBV29-1	TRBJ2-3	CSVGKSGGAGDTQYF	TGCAGCGTTGGAAAGAGCGGGGGGGCCGGAGATACGCAGTATTTT
NA	TRBV6-4	TRBJ1-1	CASSDPLDWGRSLRDTEAFF	TGTGCCAGCAGTGACCCTTTGGACTGGGGGAGGTCGTTAAGGGACACTGAAGCTTTCTTT
TRBD2	TRBV6-1	TRBJ2-1	CASSEGLAYYNEQFF	TGTGCCAGCAGTGAAGGACTAGCGTACTACAATGAGCAGTTCTTC
NA	TRBV12-5	TRBJ2-3	CASGLGQVSTDTQYF	TGTGCTAGTGGTTTGGGGCAGGTTAGCACAGATACGCAGTATTTT
NA	TRBV12-5	TRBJ2-3	CASGLLADTQYF	TGTGCTAGTGGTTTGCTAGCAGATACGCAGTATTTT
TRBD2	TRBV11-1	TRBJ2-5	CASSRRIPGLAGQETQYF	TGTGCCAGCAGCCGCCGCATTCCGGGACTAGCGGGCCAAGAGACCCAGTACTTC
NA	TRBV7-2	TRBJ1-2	CASSLGQRVIYGYTF	TGTGCCAGCAGCCTAGGGCAGCGGGTTATCTATGGCTACACCTTC
NA	TRBV7-2	TRBJ1-1	CASSSTIGVGGAFF	TGTGCCAGCAGTTCTACTATTGGAGTCGGGGGAGCTTTCTTT
NA	TRBV6-1	TRBJ2-7	CASSTIGGNEQYF	TGTGCCAGCAGTACCATAGGGGGAAACGAGCAGTACTTC
TRBD1	TRBV10-3	TRBJ2-1	CATQGQGPHEQFF	TGTGCCACCCAGGGACAGGGACCTCATGAGCAGTTCTTC
TRBD1	TRBV7-2	TRBJ1-1	CASSFEGAGTEAFF	TGTGCCAGCAGCTTCGAGGGGGCGGGCACTGAAGCTTTCTTT
TRBD2	TRBV5-1	TRBJ2-5	CASSVLIAGGQETQYF	TGCGCCAGCAGCGTACTTATAGCGGGGGGCCAAGAGACCCAGTACTTC
NA	TRBV19	TRBJ1-1	CASSIGGAGTEAFF	TGTGCCAGTAGTATAGGGGGTGCGGGGACTGAAGCTTTCTTT
NA	TRBV18	TRBJ1-2	CASSSRGNYGYTF	TGTGCCAGCTCCTCCAGGGGCAACTATGGCTACACCTTC
NA	TRBV29-1	TRBJ1-1	CSVEDSLNTEAFF	TGCAGCGTTGAGGACAGCCTGAACACTGAAGCTTTCTTT
TRBD2	TRBV5-1	TRBJ2-1	CASSLGTSGGAHNEQFF	TGCGCCAGCAGCTTGGGTACTAGCGGGGGGGCACACAATGAGCAGTTCTTC
TRBD2	TRBV9	TRBJ2-5	CASSVAGGGMGPQETQYF	TGTGCCAGCAGCGTAGCGGGAGGGGGGATGGGCCCCCAAGAGACCCAGTACTTC
NA	TRBV18	TRBJ2-6	CASSPPYGSNSGANVLTF	TGTGCCAGCTCACCACCTTACGGGAGCAACTCTGGGGCCAACGTCCTGACTTTC
NA	TRBV4-3	TRBJ2-3	CASSQDFIGTDTQYF	TGCGCCAGCAGCCAAGACTTTATCGGCACAGATACGCAGTATTTT
NA	TRBV13	TRBJ1-2	CASSLQGNYGYTF	TGTGCCAGCAGCTTACAGGGGAACTATGGCTACACCTTC
NA	TRBV29-1	TRBJ1-1	CSATTGDLEAFF	TGCAGCGCCACGACAGGAGACCTTGAAGCTTTCTTT
NA	TRBV5-8	TRBJ1-4	CASSLRGSTNEKLFF	TGTGCCAGCAGCTTGCGGGGGTCAACTAATGAAAAACTGTTTTTT
NA	TRBV11-2	TRBJ1-1	CASSLYLERAEAFF	TGTGCCAGCAGCTTATATTTGGAGAGGGCTGAAGCTTTCTTT
NA	TRBV4-3	TRBJ2-3	CASSQELARGSTDTQYF	TGCGCCAGCAGCCAAGAGTTGGCTAGGGGTAGCACAGATACGCAGTATTTT
TRBD1	TRBV7-8	TRBJ2-7	CASSSKQGFGYEQYF	TGTGCCAGCAGCTCAAAACAGGGGTTTGGCTACGAGCAGTACTTC
NA	TRBV4-1	TRBJ1-5	CASSQVGTQGGQPQHF	TGCGCCAGCAGCCAAGTGGGGACCCAGGGAGGTCAGCCCCAGCATTTT
NA	TRBV2	TRBJ1-5	CASRENRVSNQPQHF	TGTGCCAGCAGGGAAAACAGGGTTAGCAATCAGCCCCAGCATTTT
NA	TRBV10-3	TRBJ2-5	CAIRIPWSQYF	TGTGCCATCAGGATCCCTTGGAGCCAGTACTTC
TRBD2	TRBV4-1	TRBJ2-2	CASSRASGGQDGELFF	TGCGCCAGCAGCCGCGCCTCGGGAGGGCAGGACGGGGAGCTGTTTTTT
NA	TRBV4-2	TRBJ1-5	CASSVGQNNQPQHF	TGTGCCAGCAGCGTTGGACAGAACAATCAGCCCCAGCATTTT
NA	TRBV30	TRBJ1-5	CAWSSGNNQPQHF	TGTGCCTGGAGCTCAGGTAACAATCAGCCCCAGCATTTT
NA	TRBV30	TRBJ1-2	CASPKPDSLYGYTF	TGTGCCTCACCCAAACCCGACAGCCTCTATGGCTACACCTTC